One and the same sample provided the 25 T cell receptor beta chains below, sequenced in a study of sequential checkpoint blockade in melanoma. Treatment reported: randomized to nivolumab then ipilimumab (arm A) or the reverse (arm B). Sequencing was performed with immunoSEQ multiplex PCR; in TCRdb, only in-frame clones are kept and a portion is missing. The sample lists 16,000 or so clones; about 80% were seen once. The source was CD8+ T cells sorted from blood (inferred from file names), collected from a patient given nivolumab and ipilimumab in sequence. These receptors came from a human donor with melanoma.

This clone was seen just once. CDR3 sequence reads: CASSQGTGGEGYGYTF. The CDR3 coding sequence is TGCGCCAGCAGCCAAGGGACAGGGGGCGAGGGATATGGCTACACCTTC. The chain uses TRBV4-1 and TRBJ1-2; 11 bases agree with TRBD1. Germline CDR1 reads MGHRA; CDR2 reads YSYEKL. This CDR3 region has 16 residues. The trim removed 1 base at V and 5 bases at J, leaving 6 bases unmatched.

The genes are TRBV13 and TRBJ2-7, with 11 bases fitting TRBD2. The J segment lost 6 bases and the V segment lost 3 bases, leaving 4 bases of the junction unmatched. Germline CDR1 and CDR2: PRHDT and FYEKMQ (reference sequence). CDR3 length: 14 amino acids. The CDR3, as DNA: TGTGCCAGCAGCTTTAGCGGGAGGGTGGCCGAGCAGTACTTC. Translating it yields CASSFSGRVAEQYF.

V usage is TRBV4-3 and J usage is TRBJ2-5, with D perhaps matching TRBD2 (6 bases). The CDR3 runs 14 residues. Trimming shortened V by 4 bases and J by 7 bases, and 16 bases separated the two germline ends. The germline V gene encodes CDR1 LGHNA and CDR2 YSLEER. The CDR3 sequence is CASSPRTSSATQYF. The CDR3 coding sequence is TGCGCCAGCAGCCCCAGAACTAGCTCAGCGACCCAGTACTTC.

This chain joins TRBV12-5 and TRBJ1-3; 10 bases align to TRBD1. The junction had 10 bases not matched to a gene; V was cut back by 2 bases and J by 3 bases. The CDR3 sequence is 18 residues long. Per the germline V gene, CDR1 is LGHNT and CDR2 is FRNRAP. The CDR3 loop is CASGLLLPGTGDGNTIYF. The CDR3 coding sequence is TGTGCTAGTGGTTTGTTGCTTCCCGGGACAGGGGATGGAAACACCATATATTTT. Supplemented by reference TRBV12-5 and TRBJ1-3, the full variable domain reads DARVTQTPRHKVTEMGQEVTMRCQPILGHNTVFWYRQTMMQGLELLAYFRNRAPLDDSGMPKDRFSAEMPDATLATLKIQPSEPRDSAVYFCASGLLLPGTGDGNTIYFGEGSWLTVV.

This clone was recorded only once. Written as DNA, the CDR3 is TGCAGCGCCGACAGGGGACGGAACACTGAAGCTTTCTTT. Amino acid sequence: CSADRGRNTEAFF. The chain is built from TRBV29-1 and TRBJ1-1, with 8 bases identical to TRBD1. J gave up 1 base and V 7 bases, and 5 bases lay outside the gene matches. The CDR3 is made up of 13 amino acids. In germline, CDR1 is SQVTM, CDR2 ANQGSEA.

The chain carries TRBV10-3 and TRBJ2-7, with 10 bases aligning to TRBD1. Germline loops: CDR1 ENHRY, CDR2 SYGVKD. The CDR3 runs 15 residues. V lost 3 bases and J lost 1; bases outside the gene matches: 3. CDR3 bases: TGTGCCATCAGTGATCCGGGACAGGGGTCCTACGAGCAGTACTTC. Its protein product is CAISDPGQGSYEQYF.

This rearrangement joins TRBV27 to TRBJ2-7; D perhaps matches TRBD1 (6 bases). Trimming took off 5 bases at V and 0 bases at J, with 17 bases between the two ends. Germline V gene sequence: CDR1 MNHEY, CDR2 SMNVEV (reference sequence). CDR3 length: 16 amino acids. The CDR3 DNA follows: TGTGCCAGCAGTCTACAGGGTGATGGAAGCTCCTACGAGCAGTACTTC. This codes for CASSLQGDGSSYEQYF.

V is TRBV5-1 and J is TRBJ1-1; no clear D gene. V shed 0 bases and J shed 4 bases, with 10 bases lying between them. This CDR3 contains 14 residues. Germline CDR1 is SGHRS and CDR2 is YFSETQ. DNA of the CDR3: TGCGCCAGCAGCTTGGCCAGAAAATCCACTGAAGCTTTCTTT. Its protein is CASSLARKSTEAFF.

This clone is a singleton in its sample. The chain joins TRBV4-3 to TRBJ1-1; tentatively, D is TRBD1 (5 bases). The CDR3 is 14 residues long. Trimming shortened V by 4 bases and J by 0 bases, and 9 bases separated the two germline ends. Germline CDR1 LGHNA, CDR2 YSLEER. In nucleotides, the CDR3 is TGCGCCAGCAGCCGCACAGGCATGAACACTGAAGCTTTCTTT. This gives the protein CASSRTGMNTEAFF.

The rearrangement uses TRBV28 and TRBJ2-7; no definite D call. The CDR3 sequence is 13 residues long. V shed 3 bases and J shed 6 bases, with 12 bases lying between them. Germline CDR1 and CDR2: MDHEN and SYDVKM. CDR3 sequence: CASSFHSQAEQYF. In DNA, the CDR3 is TGTGCCAGCAGTTTTCACTCTCAAGCCGAGCAGTACTTC.

A single count supports this clone. V usage is TRBV6-1 and J usage is TRBJ1-2; TRBD1 is a possible D gene (5 bases). Trimming took 6 bases from V and 4 from J, leaving 18 bases between them. The germline CDR1 and CDR2 sequences are MNHNS and SASEGT. The CDR3 consists of 15 residues. CDR3 nucleotide sequence: TGTGCCAGCAGCGTCTTGGAAGGACAACTCTATGGCTACACCTTC. It encodes CASSVLEGQLYGYTF.

The chain is built from TRBV16 and TRBJ1-1; possible D gene TRBD1, 5 bases. The CDR3 is 14 residues long. Germline CDR1 KGHSY, CDR2 FQNENV. Trimming left V 2 bases short and J 4 bases short, with 11 bases between. The CDR3 is CASSQLRESTEAFF. CDR3 bases: TGTGCCAGCAGCCAACTCAGGGAAAGCACTGAAGCTTTCTTT.

The chain couples TRBV16 to TRBJ1-2, with no clear D. V shed 0 bases and J shed 6 bases, with 14 bases lying between them. The CDR3 is 15 residues long. The V gene's germline CDR1 is KGHSY and CDR2 FQNENV. The CDR3 sequence is CASSQSPPPSHGYTF. DNA of the CDR3: TGTGCCAGCAGCCAATCCCCCCCACCTAGCCATGGCTACACCTTC.

The chain joins TRBV18 to TRBJ1-2, with unresolved D. The CDR3 runs to 15 residues. Trimming shortened V by 3 bases and J by 6 bases, and 17 bases separated the two germline ends. The germline CDR1 and CDR2 sequences are KGHSH and LQKENI. The CDR3 DNA is TGTGCCAGCTCACCTCCGATGGGAGGGCTACATGGCTACACCTTC. Its protein is CASSPPMGGLHGYTF.

This sequence joins TRBV11-3 and TRBJ2-7, with TRBD1 matching 9 bases. The V gene end was trimmed by 5 bases and the J gene end by 5 bases; junction bases not matched to a gene: 13. The germline V gene encodes CDR1 SGHNT and CDR2 YENEEA. CDR3 length: 16 residues. CDR3 DNA: TGTGCCAGCAGCCCCCGCCCGGGACAGGGCGTCGACGAGCAGTACTTC. Its protein product is CASSPRPGQGVDEQYF.

This sequence joins TRBV10-3 and TRBJ2-7, with a possible D match to TRBD2 (5 bases). Trimming cost V 1 base and J 7 bases, with 11 bases left between them. Per the germline V gene, CDR1 is ENHRY and CDR2 is SYGVKD. CDR3 length: 13 residues. In DNA, the CDR3 is TGTGCCATCAGTGAGTTGGGGAGTCGGGAGCAGTACTTC. Amino acids: CAISELGSREQYF.

The rearrangement joins TRBV29-1 to TRBJ1-1, with a weak D call TRBD1 (5 bases). V lost 7 bases, J lost 4 bases, and 13 bases lay in between. The CDR3 extends over 12 amino acids. CDR1 SQVTM and CDR2 ANQGSEA come from the germline V gene. CDR3 residues: CSDRTSGTEAFF. The CDR3 DNA reads TGCAGCGATCGGACATCCGGCACTGAAGCTTTCTTT.

This sequence joins TRBV7-6 and TRBJ2-7; D is possibly TRBD2 (6 bases). Germline V gene lookup returns CDR1 SGHVS and CDR2 FNYEAQ. V lost 0 bases, J lost 7 bases, and 10 bases lay in between. CDR3 length: 13 amino acids. DNA of the CDR3: TGTGCCAGCAGCTTAGCGGGGGGACGAGAGCAGTACTTC. Protein product: CASSLAGGREQYF. The full variable domain, in which reference TRBV7-6 and TRBJ2-7 provide the parts outside the CDR3, is GAGVSQSPRYKVTKRGQDVALRCDPISGHVSLYWYRQALGQGPEFLTYFNYEAQQDKSGLPNDRFSAERPEGSISTLTIQRTEQRDSAMYRCASSLAGGREQYFGPGTRLTVT.

This clone appeared once. The genes are TRBV19 and TRBJ2-7; D not certain. This CDR3 has 11 residues. V gave up 4 bases and J gave up 4 bases, with 5 bases separating them. Germline-derived CDR1 and CDR2 are LNHDA and SQIVND (reference sequence). CDR3 DNA: TGTGCCAGTAGTAACTCGTACGAGCAGTACTTC. Its translation is CASSNSYEQYF.

V gene TRBV30 combines with J gene TRBJ1-1; unclear D gene. V lost 0 bases and J 0 bases, leaving 8 bases between the germline ends. The CDR3 has 14 amino acids. Germline-derived CDR1 and CDR2 are GTSNPN and SVGIG (reference sequence). CDR3 residues: CAWSVAAMNTEAFF. The CDR3 nucleotides are TGTGCCTGGAGTGTAGCAGCGATGAACACTGAAGCTTTCTTT.

The rearrangement uses TRBV27 and TRBJ1-1, with D hard to call. This CDR3 comprises 15 residues. Germline values: CDR1 MNHEY, CDR2 SMNVEV (reference sequence). V lost 2 bases, J lost 0 bases, and 10 bases lay in between. This chain's CDR3 is CASSLAPEMNTEAFF. The CDR3 DNA reads TGTGCCAGCAGTTTAGCCCCCGAGATGAACACTGAAGCTTTCTTT.

This clone ranks as medium-sized. This chain joins TRBV4-3 and TRBJ1-2, with a tentative D call TRBD1 (6 bases). CDR1 and CDR2 from the germline V gene are LGHNA and YSLEER. V gave up 0 bases and J gave up 8 bases, with 13 bases separating them. The CDR3 consists of 14 residues. Here the CDR3 reads CASSQDRSGTGYTF. In nucleotides, the CDR3 is TGCGCCAGCAGCCAAGATCGTTCCGGGACAGGCTACACCTTC.

A few counts support this clone. The chain recombines TRBV7-9 with TRBJ1-2; D is unresolved. This CDR3 spans 13 amino acids. The germline V gene encodes CDR1 SEHNR and CDR2 FQNEAQ (reference sequence). Trimming removed 1 base at V and 3 bases at J, with 6 bases between. The CDR3 DNA sequence: TGTGCCAGCAGCTTAGACGGGGACTATGGCTACACCTTC. Encoded protein: CASSLDGDYGYTF.

CDR3 DNA: TGTGCCAGCAGTGTACACCCACAGGGAGGCAATCAGCCCCAGCATTTT. This encodes CASSVHPQGGNQPQHF. The genes are TRBV6-1 and TRBJ1-5; tentatively, D is TRBD1 (6 bases). The ends were cut back, 4 bases at V and 2 bases at J, with 15 bases in the middle. The germline V gene encodes CDR1 MNHNS and CDR2 SASEGT. CDR3 length: 16 amino acids.

The chain has TRBV4-1 and TRBJ2-7, with 9 bases aligning to TRBD2. V lost 0 bases to trimming and J lost 0 bases; unmatched junction nucleotides: 3. From germline, CDR1 is MGHRA and CDR2 YSYEKL. This CDR3 is 16 amino acids long. CDR3 nucleotide sequence: TGCGCCAGCAGCCAAGATAATAGCGGGAGCTCCTACGAGCAGTACTTC. Translated: CASSQDNSGSSYEQYF.